The present T cell receptor (beta chain) was sequenced within a study of blood T cell repertoires in COVID-19. Generated by immunoSEQ multiplex PCR, the TCRdb table keeps only in-frame clones and is missing some. The profile covers around 300,000 clones, with less than 85% appearing a single time and around 2.3% taken by the ten largest. Germline loops: CDR1 KGHSH, CDR2 LQKENI. V was clipped by 6 bases and J by 3 bases, with 21 bases between them. CDR3 length: 17 residues. The V call is TRBV18, the J call TRBJ1-5; D might be TRBD1 (6 bases). The sequencing input was PBMCs or T cells enriched from blood (not recorded which). The source of this sequence is a woman aged 45-59 years who had recovered from COVID-19. The CDR3 loop is CASSAGVGNPNNQPQHF. In nucleotides, the CDR3 is TGTGCCAGCTCGGCAGGGGTCGGAAACCCTAACAATCAGCCCCAGCATTTT.